The 11 T cell receptor beta chains reported below all come from one sample, sequenced in a study of CD8 T cells in ankylosing spondylitis (TCRdb year 2017). The receptor library was made with 5' RACE. The run used an Illumina HiSeq 2500. Using fastp trimming at Q25 and MiXCR clonotype assembly, TCRdb reanalyzed the public sequencing data and kept in-frame beta chains. CDR3 protein sequences are deduplicated, and each keeps its most common genes and DNA. The sample includes under 200,000 distinct CDR3 sequences, with 11% observed a single time. The ten most abundant clones make up around 29% of the sample. The specimen was blood, either unsorted or a sorted T cell fraction (not recorded which). The source of these receptors is a male donor with ankylosing spondylitis or in good health (not recorded which).

This clonotype turned up a few times. The chain is built from TRBV2 and TRBJ2-5; 8 bases line up with TRBD2. In germline, CDR1 is SNHLY, CDR2 FYNNEI. J was trimmed by 2 bases and V by 4 bases; bases with no gene match: 12. The CDR3 runs 17 residues. The CDR3 bases are TGTGCCAGCAGTGTCCGTCAGAGCGGGGGCGAACAAGAGACCCAGTACTTC. It specifies CASSVRQSGGEQETQYF.

This clonotype was seen at least ten times. The chain employs TRBV21-1 and TRBJ1-1. TRBV21-1 is described as a pseudogene. This CDR3 is built from 15 residues. The chain's CDR3 is CASSEEQGRNTEAFF. The DNA for the CDR3 is TGTGCCAGCAGCGAAGAGCAGGGCCGGAACACTGAAGCTTTCTTT.

This clonotype was detected once. A much larger clone differs from this one at a single base, so this may be a read error. This likely comes from a read error, as the CDR3 has no conserved phenylalanine or tryptophan at its end. This chain joins TRBV20-1 and TRBJ1-4; 12 nucleotides line up with TRBD1. With V trimmed by 6 bases and J by 7 bases, 6 bases remained unmatched. CDR1 and CDR2 (germline): DFQATT, SNEGSKA (reference sequence). CDR3 size: 14 residues. This CDR3 is CSARDRGLSEKLFY. CDR3 bases: TGCAGTGCCCGGGACAGGGGGCTTAGTGAAAAACTGTTTTAT.

In the case of this clonotype: A much larger clone lies one base from this, so it may be a read error. The V and J genes are TRBV6-1 and TRBJ1-1; D is undetermined. The CDR3 is made up of 13 amino acids. Trimming stripped 1 base from V and 12 bases from J, with 15 bases between. Germline loops: CDR1 MNHNS, CDR2 SASEGT. The CDR3 DNA reads TGTGCCAGCAGTGAAGTAGCGAGTTTCGGGACTTTCTTT. It yields the protein CASSEVASFGTFF.

This clonotype was found many times. The rearrangement links TRBV5-1 to TRBJ2-5; weak D call: TRBD1 (5 bases). CDR1 and CDR2 (germline): SGHRS, YFSETQ. Trimming removed 5 bases at V and 1 base at J, with 12 bases between. The CDR3 runs 14 residues. This chain's CDR3 is CASSIPGLQETQYF. In DNA form, the CDR3 reads TGCGCCAGCAGTATCCCAGGGCTCCAAGAGACCCAGTACTTC.

J is TRBJ1-1 and V is TRBV10-3; the D gene is possibly TRBD1 (6 bases). Trimming cost V 9 bases and J 8 bases, with 16 bases left between them. The V gene's germline CDR1 is ENHRY and CDR2 SYGVKD. CDR3 length equals 12 residues. The chain's CDR3 is CAIGLRGSEAFF. As DNA, the CDR3 is TGTGCCATTGGACTGAGGGGGTCGGAAGCTTTCTTT.

This clonotype was counted between two and nine times. The CDR3 DNA reads TGTGCCAGCAGTGAATCGAAGACAGGGGATTACAATGAGCAGTTCTTC. Protein sequence: CASSESKTGDYNEQFF. This chain links TRBV25-1 with TRBJ2-1, with TRBD1 identical over 8 bases. The length of the CDR3 is 16 residues. J gave up 4 bases and V 1 base, and 6 bases lay outside the gene matches. CDR1 and CDR2 (germline): MGHDK, SYGVNS.

This clonotype has at least ten counts. V gene TRBV12-3 or TRBV12-4 combines with J gene TRBJ2-3; possible D gene TRBD2, 6 bases. Trimming pared 6 bases from V and 0 bases from J, leaving 13 bases between. The CDR3 is 15 residues long. The CDR3 spells CASRFSGISTDTQYF. In DNA form, the CDR3 reads TGTGCCAGCAGGTTTAGCGGTATTAGCACAGATACGCAGTATTTT.

This clonotype occurred many times. V usage is TRBV6-1 and J usage is TRBJ2-5, with D possibly matching TRBD1 (5 bases). The CDR3 is 13 residues long. V lost 7 bases and J 3 bases, leaving 12 bases between the germline ends. Per the germline V gene, CDR1 is MNHNS and CDR2 is SASEGT. In DNA, the CDR3 is TGTGCCAGCAAGGCACAGGCTAAAGAGACCCAGTACTTC. Protein product: CASKAQAKETQYF.

This clonotype was counted only a few times. The gene calls are TRBV29-1 and TRBJ2-3; TRBD1 matches at 8 bases. Trimming cost V 8 bases and J 4 bases; bases outside gene matches: 8. The germline V gene encodes CDR1 SQVTM and CDR2 ANQGSEA. The CDR3 totals 13 residues. The CDR3 loop reads CSSRTGPADTQYF. DNA for the CDR3: TGCAGCTCGAGGACAGGGCCCGCAGATACGCAGTATTTT.

The chain links TRBV2 to TRBJ2-3; a possible D gene is TRBD2 (6 bases). In germline, CDR1 is SNHLY, CDR2 FYNNEI. This CDR3 is 14 amino acids long. V was trimmed by 8 bases and J by 4 bases, leaving 16 bases between them. CDR3 nucleotide sequence: TGTGCCAGCTCGCGCGGGGTTGAGGCAGATACGCAGTATTTT. Amino acid sequence: CASSRGVEADTQYF.